This T cell receptor (beta chain) was captured in a study of blood T cell repertoires in COVID-19. Whole-study context: COVID-19 samples, acute and convalescent, were from the United States, Italy and Spain. T cells, B-cell-depleted T cells, or PBMCs supplied cDNA or gDNA.

As handled by the study authors: It was from reference gene primer amplification that nucleated cell counts were estimated. Clones were sequenced by immunoSEQ multiplex PCR, and TCRdb holds only the in-frame ones, with some missing. Clonal size and the V and J genes are those of that table, whereas D and trimming came from the DNA. The sample yields roughly 200,000 clones, roughly 86% seen once. Germline lookup yields CDR1 SGDLS and CDR2 YYNGEE. The CDR3 totals 16 residues. The V end was cut by 0 bases, the J end by 2 bases, with 13 bases between. Input material: peripheral blood. This rearrangement joins TRBV9 to TRBJ2-3; tentative D call: TRBD2 (6 bases). The clonotype was recovered from a woman aged 25 to 39 with active or convalescent COVID-19. In DNA, the CDR3 is TGTGCCAGCAGCGTAGTACCCGGAGGGCCCACAGATACGCAGTATTTT. It is translated as CASSVVPGGPTDTQYF.